This T cell receptor (beta chain) was profiled in a study of beta chain features in type 1 diabetes. The CDR3 sequence is 15 residues long. Germline CDR1 and CDR2: SSHAT and FNYEAQ (reference sequence). This clone was seen a handful of times. No antigen is known for it. Relative to the germline gene, one junction end is altered; a read error may explain this. Study-level points and caveats: Shortening that was moderate but significant affected the TCRB CDR3s of Type 1 diabetes patients in all four CD4+ subsets. Sequencing of cDNA might inflate the share of cells that strongly express TCR.

Reverse transcription of all isolated RNA meant that expressed TCRB transcripts were sequenced. Clones were read by immunoSEQ multiplex PCR, and TCRdb kept only the in-frame ones, dropping some. The repertoire includes under 150,000 clones, under 60% of them detected once, and under 0.45% sits in the top ten. The TCR comes from a man between 18 and 35 years old in good health. The chain uses TRBV7-7 and TRBJ2-1; TRBD1 matches 8 bases. Input material: Tregs from blood. CDR3 nucleotide sequence: TGTGCTAGCAGCCCCGGGACAGGCAACTACAATGAGCAGTTCTTC. Encoded protein: CASSPGTGNYNEQFF.